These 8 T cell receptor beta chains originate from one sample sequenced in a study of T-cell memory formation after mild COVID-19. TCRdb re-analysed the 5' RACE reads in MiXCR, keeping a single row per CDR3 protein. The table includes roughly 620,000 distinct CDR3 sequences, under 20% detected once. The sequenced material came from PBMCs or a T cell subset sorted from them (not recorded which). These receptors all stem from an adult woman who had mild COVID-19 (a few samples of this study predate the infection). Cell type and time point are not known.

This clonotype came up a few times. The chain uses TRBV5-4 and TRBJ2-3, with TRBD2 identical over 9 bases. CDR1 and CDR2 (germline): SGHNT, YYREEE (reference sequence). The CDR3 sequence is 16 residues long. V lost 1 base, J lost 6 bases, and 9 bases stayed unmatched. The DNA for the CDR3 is TGTGCCAGCAGCTTGAAAGGCGGGAGGGCCCCGGATACGCAGTATTTT. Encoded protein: CASSLKGGRAPDTQYF.

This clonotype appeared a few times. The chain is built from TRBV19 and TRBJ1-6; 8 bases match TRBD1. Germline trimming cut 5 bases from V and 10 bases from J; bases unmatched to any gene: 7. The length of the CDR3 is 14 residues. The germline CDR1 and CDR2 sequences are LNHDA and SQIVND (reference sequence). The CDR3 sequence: CASSVQGAPSPLHF. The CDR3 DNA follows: TGTGCCAGTAGTGTGCAGGGGGCTCCCTCACCCCTCCACTTT.

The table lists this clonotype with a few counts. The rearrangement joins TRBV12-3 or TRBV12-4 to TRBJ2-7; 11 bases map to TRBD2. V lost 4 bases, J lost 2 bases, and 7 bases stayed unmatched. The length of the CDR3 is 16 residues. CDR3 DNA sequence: TGTGCCAGCAGTTCCCAACTAGCGGGGGCCGCCTACGAGCAGTACTTC. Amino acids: CASSSQLAGAAYEQYF.

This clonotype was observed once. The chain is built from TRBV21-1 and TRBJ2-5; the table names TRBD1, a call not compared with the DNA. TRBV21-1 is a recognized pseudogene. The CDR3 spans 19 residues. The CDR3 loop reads CASSPSTGGGAAFGETQYF. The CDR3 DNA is TGTGCCAGCAGCCCTTCGACAGGGGGAGGCGCGGCGTTTGGAGAGACCCAGTACTTC.

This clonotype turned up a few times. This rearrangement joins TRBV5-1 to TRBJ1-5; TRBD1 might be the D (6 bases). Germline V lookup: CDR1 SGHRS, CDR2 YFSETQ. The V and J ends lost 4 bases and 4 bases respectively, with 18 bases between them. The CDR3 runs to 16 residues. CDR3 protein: CASSPSGGGENQPQHF. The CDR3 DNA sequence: TGCGCCAGCAGCCCCTCAGGAGGGGGAGAGAATCAGCCCCAGCATTTT.

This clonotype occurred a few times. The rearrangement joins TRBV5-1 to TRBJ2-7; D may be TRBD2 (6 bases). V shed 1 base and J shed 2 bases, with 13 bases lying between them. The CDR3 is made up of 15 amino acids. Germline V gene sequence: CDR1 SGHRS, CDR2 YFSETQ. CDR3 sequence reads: CASSLNGGTTYEQYF. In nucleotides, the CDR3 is TGCGCCAGCAGCTTGAACGGCGGGACGACCTACGAGCAGTACTTC.

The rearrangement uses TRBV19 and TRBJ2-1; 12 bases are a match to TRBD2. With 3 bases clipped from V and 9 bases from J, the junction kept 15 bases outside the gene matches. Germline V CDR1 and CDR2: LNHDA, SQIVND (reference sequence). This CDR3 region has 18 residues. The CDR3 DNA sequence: TGTGCCAGTAGTATGACACAACTAGCGGGGGGCTCTTGGTCTGAGCAGTTCTTC. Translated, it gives CASSMTQLAGGSWSEQFF. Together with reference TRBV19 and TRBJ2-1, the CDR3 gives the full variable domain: DGGITQSPKYLFRKEGQNVTLSCEQNLNHDAMYWYRQDPGQGLRLIYYSQIVNDFQKGDIAEGYSVSREKKESFPLTVTSAQKNPTAFYLCASSMTQLAGGSWSEQFFGPGTRLTVL.

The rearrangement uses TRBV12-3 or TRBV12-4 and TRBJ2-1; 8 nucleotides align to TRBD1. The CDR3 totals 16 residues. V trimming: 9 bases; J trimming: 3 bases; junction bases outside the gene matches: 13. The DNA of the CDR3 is TGTGCCAGAAGCCCGATGACAGGGGCACACTACAATGAGCAGTTCTTC. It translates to CARSPMTGAHYNEQFF.